A single sample is the source of the 6 T cell receptor delta chains below, sequenced in a study of Vδ1+ human thymocytes. The study, taken as a whole, reports: In the thymus, TRG and TRD repertoires looked highly polyclonal with Gaussian CDR3 lengths.

Sequences come from RNA converted to cDNA by reverse transcription. Pooled V-gene forward primers with one constant-region reverse primer generated the CDR3 amplicons by multiplex PCR. TCRdb applied CATT to the multiplex PCR reads for clone calling. The sample includes 20,000 to 25,000 delta-chain clones, 25% to 30% of them seen just once. These receptors lack a known antigen. The specimen sequenced was Vdelta1+ gamma-delta thymocytes from the thymus. Subset meaning: FACS-sorted CD3+ TCRalphabeta- TCRVdelta1+ TCRVdelta2- thymocytes. The source of these receptors is a boy under two years old who had congenital heart surgery.

The chain employs TRDV1 and TRDJ1, with 8 positions matching TRDD3. Germline V lookup: CDR1 TSWWSYY, CDR2 QGS. This CDR3 contains 28 residues. V dropped 4 bases and J dropped 1; count of bases not matched to a gene: 44. The CDR3 DNA sequence: TGTGCTCTTGGGGCATCGTCTCGCTACCGAGCATCGCCTTCCCGGACCTGGGGATACTCCCCTGGCACCGATAAACTCATCTTT. Translated, it gives CALGASSRYRASPSRTWGYSPGTDKLIF.

The genes are TRDV1 and TRDJ1, with 12 bases identical to TRDD3. Germline V gene lookup returns CDR1 TSWWSYY and CDR2 QGS. The ends lost 1 base at V and 0 bases at J; junction bases unmatched: 24. The CDR3 has 24 amino acids. The CDR3, as DNA: TGTGCTCTTGGGGAACGAAGCTTCTGGGGGATACGCCCCACGACGACTCCGTACACCGATAAACTCATCTTT. This translates into CALGERSFWGIRPTTTPYTDKLIF.

To note about this clone: The same CDR3 can be traced to other DNA sequences in this sample. The chain is built from TRDV1 and TRDJ1, with a weak D call TRDD2 (5 bases). CDR1 is TSWWSYY, CDR2 QGS, per germline. V was trimmed by 1 base and J by 0 bases, leaving 21 bases between them. The length of the CDR3 is 19 residues. DNA for the CDR3: TGTGCTCTTGGGGAACCTCCCCACCTACTGCGGGGTTACACCGATAAACTCATCTTT. Encoded protein: CALGEPPHLLRGYTDKLIF.

This clone was seen a few times. The rearrangement joins TRDV1 to TRDJ1, with D possibly TRDD3 on 6 matching bases. This CDR3 contains 16 residues. Trimming cost V 6 bases and J 7 bases, with 24 bases left between them. Germline CDR1 reads TSWWSYY; CDR2 reads QGS. CDR3 loop: CALGRSLPGADLKLIF. Written as DNA, the CDR3 is TGTGCTCTTGGCCGAAGCCTACCTGGGGCTGATCTTAAACTCATCTTT.

This clone was observed a handful of times. Other DNA sequences in this specimen translate into the identical CDR3. The chain has TRDV1 and TRDJ1; 7 positions agree with TRDD3. Looked up from germline, CDR1 is TSWWSYY and CDR2 is QGS. The CDR3 sequence is 20 residues long. V gave up 0 bases and J gave up 1 base; unmatched junction bases: 17. The CDR3 sequence: CALGELRPNLRTGVTDKLIF. CDR3 sequence (DNA): TGTGCTCTTGGGGAACTTCGGCCTAACCTTCGTACTGGGGTCACCGATAAACTCATCTTT.

By proportion, this clone is medium-sized. The chain combines TRDV1 with TRDJ1; possibly TRDD3 for D (6 bases). This CDR3 spans 17 amino acids. The V end lost 6 bases, the J end lost 0 bases, and 20 bases lay between the germline ends. CDR1 is TSWWSYY and CDR2 is QGS in the germline V gene. CDR3 region: CALGNTGTDRYTDKLIF. The CDR3 DNA reads as TGTGCTCTTGGCAATACTGGGACCGATCGGTACACCGATAAACTCATCTTT.